The next 13 T cell receptor beta chains were all read from a single sample in a study of T cells in Graves' hyperthyroidism and ophthalmopathy. TCR beta CDR3 sequences were amplified from RNA transcripts. Researchers ran a first-round RT-PCR on the TCR CDR3 using the HTBI primer set. TCRdb redid the calling of the multiplex PCR reads with MiXCR, one entry per CDR3 protein. This table has hundreds of thousands of distinct CDR3 sequences, 35% to 40% appearing once. Sequenced material: blood. These receptors were obtained from a man in his late teens or twenties with Graves' hyperthyroidism.

This clonotype occurred once. The rearrangement uses TRBV27 and TRBJ2-7; unclear D gene. The CDR3 totals 13 residues. Per germline, CDR1 MNHEY and CDR2 SMNVEV (reference sequence). Trimming shortened V by 3 bases and J by 6 bases, and 12 bases separated the two germline ends. The CDR3 region has the DNA TGTGCCAGCAGTTTCGGTGGCTTATCCGAGCAGTACTTC. The encoded protein is CASSFGGLSEQYF.

V usage is TRBV5-1 and J usage is TRBJ1-1; no definite D call. The V end lost 3 bases, the J end lost 3 bases, and 15 bases lay between the germline ends. This CDR3 is built from 15 residues. Germline V CDR1 and CDR2: SGHRS, YFSETQ. The CDR3 nucleotides are TGCGCCAGCAGCTCCGAAGGGATTGGCCACACTGAAGCTTTCTTT. Residues: CASSSEGIGHTEAFF.

This clonotype was detected a few times. This chain joins TRBV3-1 and TRBJ1-1; no firm D call. This CDR3 has 13 residues. Trimming took 0 bases from V and 7 from J, leaving 9 bases between them. Looked up from germline, CDR1 is LGHDT and CDR2 is YNNKEL (reference sequence). The CDR3: CASSQDGPLEAFF. CDR3 in DNA: TGTGCCAGCAGCCAAGATGGGCCGCTTGAAGCTTTCTTT.

The gene calls are TRBV7-9 and TRBJ2-5, with 8 positions matching TRBD2. The assigned J gene may be wrong: the sequence end matches TRBJ2-7 better. The CDR3 is 14 residues long. Germline V gene sequence: CDR1 SEHNR, CDR2 FQNEAQ (reference sequence). The CDR3, as DNA: TGTGCCAGCAGCCCGGGGGGGCGGCACTACGAGCAGTACTTC. As protein: CASSPGGRHYEQYF.

The rearrangement joins TRBV15 to TRBJ2-5; 8 bases map to TRBD1. Losses at the gene ends were 0 bases for V and 4 bases for J; bases not matched to a gene: 7. The CDR3 is 16 amino acids. Germline CDR1 and CDR2: LNHNV and YYDKDF (reference sequence). The CDR3 loop reads CATSREGAGGRETQYF. The CDR3 nucleotides are TGTGCCACCAGCAGAGAAGGAGCAGGGGGCCGAGAGACCCAGTACTTC.

This clonotype was detected a few times. The rearrangement joins TRBV11-2 to TRBJ1-1; D is ambiguous. The V gene lost 5 bases and the J gene lost 5 bases, with 12 bases spanning the gap. The CDR3 covers 13 residues. From germline, CDR1 is SGHAT and CDR2 FQNNGV. CDR3 nucleotide sequence: TGTGCCAGCAGCATGGAAGTCGGGACTGAAGCTTTCTTT. This sequence encodes CASSMEVGTEAFF.

This rearrangement joins TRBV11-1 to TRBJ2-2; 9 bases are a match to TRBD1. The CDR3 is made up of 16 amino acids. V was clipped by 5 bases and J by 6 bases; unmatched bases: 10. Germline CDR1 and CDR2: SGHAT and FQDESV (reference sequence). The DNA for the CDR3 is TGTGCCAGCAGCGACGGAATCGGGACAGGGCCCGGGGAGCTGTTTTTT. Amino acid sequence: CASSDGIGTGPGELFF. Full variable domain (rest looked up from reference TRBV11-1 and TRBJ2-2): EAEVAQSPRYKITEKSQAVAFWCDPISGHATLYWYRQILGQGPELLVQFQDESVVDDSQLPKDRFSAERLKGVDSTLKIQPAELGDSAMYLCASSDGIGTGPGELFFGEGSRLTVL.

This clonotype was detected many times. This chain uses TRBV12-3 or TRBV12-4 with TRBJ1-2; TRBD1 might be the D (5 bases). CDR3 length: 14 residues. The ends were cut back, 5 bases at V and 3 bases at J, with 13 bases in the middle. CDR3 DNA: TGTGCCAGCAGTAAAGGCCAGGGATACTATGGCTACACCTTC. Amino acids: CASSKGQGYYGYTF.

This rearrangement joins TRBV7-2 to TRBJ2-5; perhaps D is TRBD1 or TRBD2 (6 bases each). This CDR3 is built from 18 residues. Germline V gives CDR1 SGHTA, CDR2 FQGNSA. The V gene lost 5 bases and the J gene lost 2 bases, with 24 bases spanning the gap. The DNA for the CDR3 is TGTGCCAGCAGCCAAGGGGGGTCAACAGGGCCCTTTCAAGAGACCCAGTACTTC. Its translation is CASSQGGSTGPFQETQYF.

This clonotype appeared many times. The germline gene is not matched at one end of the junction; a read error may be the cause. The gene calls are TRBV4-1 and TRBJ1-5, with D possibly being TRBD1 (6 bases). The length of the CDR3 is 15 residues. Germline V gene data show CDR1 as MGHRA and CDR2 as YSYEKL. As DNA, the CDR3 is TGTGCCAGCTCTCAAGAGGGGGGTGGCAATCAGCCCCAGCATTTT. Amino acid sequence: CASSQEGGGNQPQHF.

This clonotype came up a few times. V is TRBV25-1 and J is TRBJ2-7; D is unclear. The CDR3 is made up of 13 amino acids. Germline assignment: CDR1 MGHDK and CDR2 SYGVNS. The V and J ends lost 7 bases and 3 bases respectively, with 13 bases between them. Written as DNA, the CDR3 is TGTGCCAGCACCCAGCTAGGCGGCTACGAGCAGTACTTC. This gives the protein CASTQLGGYEQYF.

This clonotype was detected a few times. J is TRBJ1-1 and V is TRBV5-1; D is unresolved. From germline, CDR1 is SGHRS and CDR2 YFSETQ. The V and J ends lost 0 bases and 0 bases respectively, with 15 bases between them. This CDR3 has 17 residues. CDR3 in amino acids: CASSLALDSPLNTEAFF. In nucleotides, the CDR3 is TGCGCCAGCAGCTTGGCCCTGGATTCCCCTTTGAACACTGAAGCTTTCTTT.

V is TRBV19 and J is TRBJ2-2; 9 bases are shared with TRBD1. After removal of 3 bases from V and 4 bases from J, the junction contained 6 bases not matched to a gene. Germline CDR1 is LNHDA and CDR2 is SQIVND (reference sequence). This CDR3 region has 16 residues. For the CDR3, the DNA is TGTGCCAGTAGTATTCAGGGACAGGGCTTCACCGGGGAGCTGTTTTTT. Residues: CASSIQGQGFTGELFF.